This T cell receptor beta chain derives from a study of shared clonotypes between healthy human individuals (dated by TCRdb to about 2020). Regarding the study in general: A couple of women and a few men aged 18 to 49 years were included in the cohort. For each donor, three plates each were used for CD4 naive and CD4 memory, two plates were used for CD8 naive, and one plate was used for CD8 memory. To estimate repertoire size and how much clonotype sharing occurs between individuals, the study deeply sequenced the blood TCR repertoires of 4 to 6 healthy adults. Different laboratories and diverse techniques were used to prepare libraries and sequence TCR repertoires, to increase sequencing depth and limit assay-specific biases. Between about 0.8 and 9.5 billion PBMCs per donor were obtained by leukapheresis.

Donors were healthy HIV-negative adults with no recently reported acute infections or vaccinations. Every donor was a Caucasian adult living in Nashville, Tennessee, USA. Magnetic negative selection was used to enrich CD4+ T cells, after which naive cells were positively selected on CD45RA and the negative fraction became the memory subset. After blood collection by leukapheresis, PBMCs were isolated using Ficoll-Histopaque density gradient centrifugation and then cryopreserved in the vapor phase of liquid nitrogen. Analytical flow cytometry was used to check the purity and quantity of every magnetically sorted T cell population. Each sorted fraction had its genomic DNA isolated and then quantified by UV absorbance on a Nanodrop 2000c. In regard to this clone: Its target antigen remains unknown. Base qualities are missing; no much larger clone stands one base away.

Using the deep immunoSEQ assay, TCR CDR3 regions were amplified from genomic DNA by multiplex PCR. For each cell subset, the extracted genomic DNA was distributed evenly across all wells of several immunoSEQ 96-well plates, and each plate served as one replicate. For sorted subsets, each replicate PCR was loaded with 150 to 250 ng genomic DNA, equivalent to some 27,000 T cell genomes. The purified libraries were quantified using a Qubit 3.0 fluorometer, sized with a Bioanalyzer 2100, and then quantified again using the KAPA Library Quantification kit. Every immunoSEQ 96-well plate was sequenced on a separate single-read 150-cycle Illumina NextSeq 550 flow cell. Concerning the study's data processing: Because the immunoSEQ output held only junctional sequences and lacked quality scores, the filtering could not match the filtering applied to full-length reads. Sequences were annotated with PyIR, a Python wrapper for IgBLAST v1.9, using IMGT germline references to assign V/J genes and CDR3. Reads with weak V/J assignments (E-value above 1e-6), missing CDR3, stop codons, out-of-frame junctions, or ambiguous translated residues were removed. V3J clonotypes were defined as sequences sharing an identical inferred V gene, J gene, and CDR3 amino acid sequence. The percentage overlap between two repertoires was calculated by dividing the number of shared unique clonotypes by the size of the smaller repertoire. Repertoire richness was assessed with RTK rarefaction, the Chao1 estimator, and Recon v2.1 estimates of unobserved clonotypes. Generation probabilities were computed with OLGA for all TCRbeta clonotypes obtained by the gDNA method from four donors. TCRdb provides this immuneACCESS table in a form limited to in-frame rearrangements. Some clones are lacking; in checked studies, under half of them reflect an unresolved V gene, and why the rest are absent is not known. For V, J and clone size, that table is used; D and trimming come from the DNA. This sample lists roughly 2.4 million clones; under 97% were detected once. Of the sample, approximately 0.13% falls within the top ten clones.

The paper as a whole reports these results and caveats: Sampling was restricted to blood, and TCR repertoires in tissue are likely to differ from TCR repertoires in blood. Clonotypes shared by all four sorted-subset donors showed higher generation probabilities than non-shared clonotypes. Rarefaction of sorted-subset datasets indicated incomplete sequencing despite the large sequencing depth. Based on pairwise subsampling, the degree of clonotype sharing among donors was expected to be affected by sequencing depth. Sharing across four donors was observed for approximately 5% of naive CD4, less than 4% of naive CD8, 2.3% of memory CD4, and roughly 0.4% of memory CD8 clonotypes. Because the study included a small number of donors, the genetic and exposure-history diversity represented was limited. Naive subsets generally had larger estimated clonotype richness than memory subsets.

The CDR3 contains 15 residues, cysteine and phenylalanine counted. Just CDR3 DNA is preserved here, 45 bases in frame from base 1. Trimming leaves V shorter by 3 bases and J shorter by 5 bases, with the junction holding 6 bases beyond the gene matches. Sequences SGDLS (CDR1) and YYNGEE (CDR2) are obtained from the germline V gene. Input material: naive CD4+ T cells sorted from blood. The cell subset or site label for this specimen denotes: CD45RA+ positively selected. The clonotype was recovered from a man aged 18-30 years in good health. The chain is assembled from TRBV9 and TRBJ2-7, and TRBD2 aligns with 12 junction nucleotides. The bases read TGTGCCAGCAGCGCTCTAGCGGGAGGGCCCAACGAGCAGTACTTC. This gives the protein CASSALAGGPNEQYF.